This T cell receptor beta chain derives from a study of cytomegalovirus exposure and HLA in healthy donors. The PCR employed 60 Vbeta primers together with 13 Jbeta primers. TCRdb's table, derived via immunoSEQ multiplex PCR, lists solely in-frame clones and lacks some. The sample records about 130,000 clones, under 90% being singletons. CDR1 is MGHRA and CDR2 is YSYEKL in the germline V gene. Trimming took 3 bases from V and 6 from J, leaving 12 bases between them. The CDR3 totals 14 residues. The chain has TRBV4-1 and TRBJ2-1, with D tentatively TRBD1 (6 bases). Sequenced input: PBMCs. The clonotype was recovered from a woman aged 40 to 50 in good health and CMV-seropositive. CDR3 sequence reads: CASSQQGSANEQFF. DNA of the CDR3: TGCGCCAGCAGCCAGCAGGGGTCTGCCAATGAGCAGTTCTTC.